What follows are 30 T cell receptor beta chains derived from one specimen sequenced in a study of graft-versus-host responses after intestinal transplantation. Libraries were prepared by immunoSEQ multiplex PCR; TCRdb keeps only in-frame clonotypes and omits some of them. Of around 5,000 clones listed, just over 25% are singletons. Sequences were derived from alloreactive CD4+ T cells from a mixed lymphocyte reaction culture, sampled before transplantation. Subset in this sample: CFSE-low proliferating T cells sorted from approximately 6-day pre-transplant mixed lymphocyte reaction (GvH or HvG direction). These receptors originate from a human patient who was an organ donor for intestinal transplantation.

By proportion, this clone is large. Here the CDR3 reads CASSVGGRGLLNEQFF. DNA of the CDR3: TGTGCCAGCAGCGTAGGGGGCAGGGGGCTTTTAAATGAGCAGTTCTTC. J is TRBJ2-1 and V is TRBV9; 8 bases map to TRBD1. This CDR3 has 16 amino acids. The V and J ends lost 0 bases and 7 bases, in that order; junction bases with no gene match: 9. CDR1 is SGDLS and CDR2 is YYNGEE in the germline V gene.

This clone is labeled medium-sized. This chain connects TRBV28 to TRBJ2-7, with unresolved D. The germline V gene has CDR1 MDHEN and CDR2 SYDVKM. The CDR3 consists of 14 residues. V lost 4 bases and J 6 bases, leaving 16 bases between the germline ends. CDR3: CASSSHNVLAEQYF. The CDR3 bases are TGTGCCAGCAGTTCCCATAACGTACTCGCCGAGCAGTACTTC.

This clone appeared a few times. The chain combines TRBV15 with TRBJ2-3, with D tentatively TRBD1 (5 bases). The CDR3 consists of 18 residues. Between the trimmed V and J ends, which lost 0 bases and 0 bases, there was a span of 16 bases. In germline, CDR1 is LNHNV, CDR2 YYDKDF (reference sequence). DNA of the CDR3: TGTGCCACCAGCAGAGAGGCTCCAGGGCCCCGAAGCACAGATACGCAGTATTTT. As protein: CATSREAPGPRSTDTQYF.

This clone is judged medium-sized. The rearrangement uses TRBV30 and TRBJ1-2; no reliable D call. Germline loops: CDR1 GTSNPN, CDR2 SVGIG (reference sequence). Trimming removed 3 bases at V and 8 bases at J, with 13 bases between. The CDR3 runs 12 residues. The CDR3 DNA reads TGTGCCTGGAGCCAAGAACACGGGGGCTACACCTTC. Its protein product is CAWSQEHGGYTF.

V gene TRBV5-8 combines with J gene TRBJ1-1; 7 bases fit TRBD1. Looked up from germline, CDR1 is SGHTS and CDR2 is YDEGEE. With V trimmed by 6 bases and J by 6 bases, 5 bases remained unmatched. This CDR3 has 12 amino acids. The CDR3 DNA follows: TGTGCCAGCACGGGACAGAGGGCTGAAGCTTTCTTT. It specifies CASTGQRAEAFF.

This clone is classed as medium-sized. The chain couples TRBV5-1 to TRBJ2-3, with 10 bases aligning to TRBD1. In germline, CDR1 is SGHRS, CDR2 YFSETQ. J was trimmed by 3 bases and V by 1 base; bases with no gene match: 5. This CDR3 comprises 16 residues. Written as DNA, the CDR3 is TGCGCCAGCAGCTTGAGACCGGGACAGGGGACAGATACGCAGTATTTT. Its translation is CASSLRPGQGTDTQYF. The full variable domain, completed using reference TRBV5-1 and TRBJ2-3, is KAGVTQTPRYLIKTRGQQVTLSCSPISGHRSVSWYQQTPGQGLQFLFEYFSETQRNKGNFPGRFSGRQFSNSRSEMNVSTLELGDSALYLCASSLRPGQGTDTQYFGPGTRLTVL.

The chain is built from TRBV18 and TRBJ2-2, with D perhaps TRBD1 (6 bases). CDR1 KGHSH and CDR2 LQKENI come from the germline V gene. The length of the CDR3 is 15 residues. V lost 3 bases to trimming and J lost 1 base, with 9 bases between them. The CDR3 bases are TGTGCCAGCTCACCGGTACAGGGGAACACCGGGGAGCTGTTTTTT. Its translation is CASSPVQGNTGELFF.

This clone qualifies as medium-sized. The genes are TRBV11-1 and TRBJ2-7; 8 nucleotides line up with TRBD2. Trimming took 5 bases from V and 6 from J; bases not matched to a gene: 9. Germline assignment: CDR1 SGHAT and CDR2 FQDESV (reference sequence). This CDR3 region has 14 residues. CDR3 DNA: TGTGCCAGCAGCCGGGGACTAGACCCTTTCGAGCAGTACTTC. The encoded protein is CASSRGLDPFEQYF.

The sample holds a few counts of this clone. This chain joins TRBV5-1 and TRBJ2-3, with 7 bases matching TRBD2. J gave up 1 base and V 1 base, and 0 bases lay outside the gene matches. Germline V lookup: CDR1 SGHRS, CDR2 YFSETQ. The CDR3 runs to 14 residues. Written as DNA, the CDR3 is TGCGCCAGCAGCTTGACTAGCGGCACAGATACGCAGTATTTT. Amino acid sequence: CASSLTSGTDTQYF.

The chain employs TRBV2 and TRBJ2-1; 8 nucleotides align to TRBD1. Trimming cost V 6 bases and J 0 bases; bases outside gene matches: 4. The CDR3 length is 15 residues. Germline lookup yields CDR1 SNHLY and CDR2 FYNNEI. CDR3 amino acids: CASSGTGSSYNEQFF. CDR3 DNA sequence: TGTGCCAGCAGCGGGACAGGAAGCTCCTACAATGAGCAGTTCTTC.

V gene TRBV7-6 combines with J gene TRBJ2-3; 9 bases map to TRBD2. Trimming took 5 bases from V and 3 from J; bases not matched to a gene: 12. Germline V CDR1 and CDR2: SGHVS, FNYEAQ. This CDR3 is 17 amino acids long. CDR3 sequence (DNA): TGTGCCAGCAGCCCCAGGCGGGCGGGGGGGCCTACAGATACGCAGTATTTT. This translates into CASSPRRAGGPTDTQYF.

This chain uses TRBV30 with TRBJ1-3, with 10 positions matching TRBD1. The CDR3 has 13 amino acids. Germline-derived CDR1 and CDR2 are GTSNPN and SVGIG (reference sequence). The trim removed 5 bases at V and 3 bases at J, leaving 1 base unmatched. The CDR3 protein is CAWGDRGGNTIYF. In DNA form, the CDR3 reads TGTGCCTGGGGGGACAGGGGTGGAAACACCATATATTTT.

This chain links TRBV27 with TRBJ1-5, with 8 bases aligning to TRBD1. With 5 bases clipped from V and 2 bases from J, the junction kept 11 bases outside the gene matches. This CDR3 is built from 17 residues. Germline values: CDR1 MNHEY, CDR2 SMNVEV (reference sequence). The chain's CDR3 is CASSPGQGTFRNQPQHF. The CDR3, as DNA: TGTGCCAGCAGTCCAGGACAGGGTACTTTTCGCAATCAGCCCCAGCATTTT.

This clone was observed at least ten times. The V gene is TRBV19, the J gene TRBJ1-1, with no clear D. The CDR3 is made up of 15 amino acids. V was clipped by 6 bases and J by 3 bases, with 17 bases between them. CDR1 is LNHDA and CDR2 is SQIVND in the germline V gene (reference sequence). CDR3 in DNA: TGTGCCAGTAGGCGTTCAAGCGCCCGCGACACTGAAGCTTTCTTT. This codes for CASRRSSARDTEAFF.

This clone appeared a few times. The chain links TRBV6-1 to TRBJ2-7; TRBD1 aligns across 7 bases. V was clipped by 10 bases and J by 5 bases; unmatched bases: 5. The V gene's germline CDR1 is MNHNS and CDR2 SASEGT. This CDR3 contains 11 residues. CDR3 residues: CATNRGHEQYF. The CDR3 bases are TGTGCCACCAACAGGGGCCACGAGCAGTACTTC.

By proportion, this clone is medium-sized. CDR3 in DNA: TGTGCCAGCAGCCATGCCGGGACTAGCGGATCCTACGAGCAGTACTTC. Translating it yields CASSHAGTSGSYEQYF. The chain recombines TRBV4-2 with TRBJ2-7; 11 nucleotides match TRBD2. Germline V gives CDR1 LGHNA, CDR2 YNFKEQ. The ends lost 3 bases at V and 1 base at J; junction bases unmatched: 5. The CDR3 is 16 amino acids.

This clone was seen a handful of times. This sequence joins TRBV7-2 and TRBJ1-3; D ambiguous. V lost 1 base, J lost 1 base, and 5 bases lay in between. Germline V gives CDR1 SGHTA, CDR2 FQGNSA. This CDR3 is 14 amino acids long. CDR3 sequence: CASSLGTSGNTIYF. The CDR3 DNA reads TGTGCCAGCAGCTTAGGGACTTCTGGAAACACCATATATTTT.

This chain links TRBV28 with TRBJ1-5; a possible D gene is TRBD1 (5 bases). The CDR3 is 14 amino acids. The germline V gene encodes CDR1 MDHEN and CDR2 SYDVKM. V was clipped by 1 base and J by 4 bases, with 8 bases between them. The CDR3 nucleotides are TGTGCCAGCAGTTTATCACAGGTTAATCAGCCCCAGCATTTT. Amino acids: CASSLSQVNQPQHF.

Comment on this clone: One end of the junction varies from germline; a read error may be responsible. Other nucleotide sequences from this sample produce the same CDR3. The chain employs TRBV30 and TRBJ2-3; 7 bases line up with TRBD1. The CDR3 length is 14 residues. Per germline, CDR1 GTSNPN and CDR2 SVGIG (reference sequence). The DNA of the CDR3 is TGTGCCTGGAGTGTAGGGGGCAGCACAGATACACAGTATTTT. Protein product: CAWSVGGSTDTQYF.

Sample share makes this clone medium-sized. The genes are TRBV5-1 and TRBJ2-3; TRBD2 matches 7 bases. V lost 3 bases to trimming and J lost 2 bases; unmatched junction nucleotides: 12. The CDR3 extends over 17 amino acids. The germline V gene encodes CDR1 SGHRS and CDR2 YFSETQ. CDR3 in DNA: TGCGCCAGCAGCTCAGACGGACCAGGGAGGGCCACAGATACGCAGTATTTT. Translating gives CASSSDGPGRATDTQYF.

This chain connects TRBV5-1 to TRBJ1-4; maybe TRBD1 (5 bases). Germline V gene sequence: CDR1 SGHRS, CDR2 YFSETQ. Trimming removed 4 bases from V and 5 bases from J, with 12 bases in between. The CDR3 sequence is 14 residues long. The CDR3 region is CASSSTGGNEKLFF. For the CDR3, the DNA is TGCGCCAGCAGCAGTACCGGGGGGAATGAAAAACTGTTTTTT. Supplemented by reference TRBV5-1 and TRBJ1-4, the full variable domain reads KAGVTQTPRYLIKTRGQQVTLSCSPISGHRSVSWYQQTPGQGLQFLFEYFSETQRNKGNFPGRFSGRQFSNSRSEMNVSTLELGDSALYLCASSSTGGNEKLFFGSGTQLSVL.

The chain is built from TRBV9 and TRBJ2-5; 13 bases align to TRBD2. J lost 2 bases, V lost 0 bases, and 1 base had no gene match. The CDR3 extends over 16 amino acids. The germline CDR1 and CDR2 sequences are SGDLS and YYNGEE. In nucleotides, the CDR3 is TGTGCCAGCAGCGTAGCACTAGCGGGGGGGCAAGAGACCCAGTACTTC. Its translation is CASSVALAGGQETQYF.

This clone was recorded only once. The chain links TRBV12-5 to TRBJ1-2; D is perhaps TRBD1 (5 bases). V lost 6 bases, J lost 4 bases, and 12 bases lay in between. Germline CDR1 is LGHNT and CDR2 is FRNRAP. The CDR3 consists of 13 residues. CDR3 DNA: TGTGCTAGTGGGAGTAGGGGTCTCTATGGCTACACCTTC. Amino acids: CASGSRGLYGYTF. The whole variable domain, filled in from reference TRBV12-5 and TRBJ1-2, reads DARVTQTPRHKVTEMGQEVTMRCQPILGHNTVFWYRQTMMQGLELLAYFRNRAPLDDSGMPKDRFSAEMPDATLATLKIQPSEPRDSAVYFCASGSRGLYGYTFGSGTRLTVV.

This chain joins TRBV7-9 and TRBJ2-3; TRBD2 aligns across 12 bases. V lost 3 bases to trimming and J lost 0 bases; unmatched junction nucleotides: 7. This CDR3 region has 18 residues. Germline CDR1 is SEHNR and CDR2 is FQNEAQ (reference sequence). CDR3 coding DNA: TGTGCCAGCAGCTTCTCCGGGACTAGCGGGCCTAGCACAGATACGCAGTATTTT. Protein product: CASSFSGTSGPSTDTQYF.

This chain links TRBV27 with TRBJ2-1, with 12 bases matching TRBD2. CDR1 is MNHEY and CDR2 is SMNVEV in the germline V gene (reference sequence). This CDR3 comprises 12 residues. This CDR3 is CDWTSGIYEQFF. The CDR3 DNA reads as TGTGATTGGACTAGCGGGATCTATGAGCAGTTCTTC.

The chain links TRBV7-3 to TRBJ2-3, with D perhaps matching TRBD2 (5 bases). V lost 5 bases and J lost 10, with 16 bases in between. The CDR3 length is 13 residues. In germline, CDR1 is SGHTA, CDR2 FQGTGA. CDR3 sequence reads: CASSRNTSMAQYF. The CDR3 DNA reads as TGTGCCAGCAGCCGCAACACTAGTATGGCGCAGTATTTT.

The chain combines TRBV6-1 with TRBJ1-2; D is undetermined. Germline V CDR1 and CDR2: MNHNS, SASEGT. This CDR3 region has 12 residues. The germline V and J ends were trimmed by 2 bases and 8 bases, with 9 bases remaining between them. CDR3 protein: CASSEMAGGYTF. In DNA, the CDR3 is TGTGCCAGCAGTGAAATGGCAGGCGGCTACACCTTC.

The chain has TRBV18 and TRBJ1-3, with D possibly matching TRBD1 (6 bases). V dropped 3 bases and J dropped 2 bases, with 8 bases sitting between them. This CDR3 spans 14 amino acids. Germline-derived CDR1 and CDR2 are KGHSH and LQKENI. The CDR3 loop is CASSPRGTGNTIYF. In DNA form, the CDR3 reads TGTGCCAGCTCACCCAGGGGAACTGGAAACACCATATATTTT.

The gene calls are TRBV21-1 and TRBJ2-7; TRBD1 reflects the table's D call only, with no check against the DNA. TRBV21-1 is a pseudogene segment. The CDR3 runs 14 residues. The CDR3 region has the DNA TGTGCCAGTAGGACCGGGACAGGAACCTACGAGCAGTACTTC. Protein product: CASRTGTGTYEQYF.

By share, this clone counts as medium-sized (0.01 to 0.1%). This chain joins TRBV7-2 and TRBJ1-2, with D perhaps TRBD1 (6 bases). Germline values: CDR1 SGHTA, CDR2 FQGNSA. This CDR3 spans 13 amino acids. The V end was cut by 3 bases, the J end by 2 bases, with 7 bases between. Here the CDR3 DNA reads TGTGCCAGCAGCTTCCAGGGGAACTATGGCTACACCTTC. This codes for CASSFQGNYGYTF.